What follows are 5 T cell receptor beta chains derived from one specimen sequenced in a study of cytomegalovirus exposure and HLA in healthy donors. Only in-frame clones appear in the TCRdb table, and some are missing; sequencing was by immunoSEQ multiplex PCR. The sample holds 330,000 or so clones, roughly 89% seen once. The material sequenced was PBMCs. These receptors were obtained from a woman aged 18-29 years in good health and CMV-seronegative.

The rearrangement links TRBV28 to TRBJ1-4; TRBD1 might be the D (5 bases). Per germline, CDR1 MDHEN and CDR2 SYDVKM. This CDR3 region has 14 residues. The V end was cut by 5 bases, the J end by 8 bases, with 15 bases between. The CDR3 nucleotides are TGTGCCAGCAGTGTGGGGCAAGCGGGAGAAAAACTGTTTTTT. It translates to CASSVGQAGEKLFF.

In DNA form, the CDR3 reads TGTGCCAGCAGCCCCAGGACTAGCGGGGGGACCTACGAGCAGTACTTC. Its translation is CASSPRTSGGTYEQYF. V gene TRBV11-2 combines with J gene TRBJ2-7, with TRBD2 matching over 14 bases. The J segment lost 2 bases and the V segment lost 5 bases, leaving 5 bases of the junction unmatched. Looked up from germline, CDR1 is SGHAT and CDR2 is FQNNGV. The CDR3 contains 16 residues.

This chain connects TRBV25-1 to TRBJ1-2, with 9 bases identical to TRBD1. V was clipped by 6 bases and J by 1 base; unmatched bases: 3. This CDR3 comprises 14 residues. Germline values: CDR1 MGHDK, CDR2 SYGVNS. The CDR3 DNA reads as TGTGCCAGCAGCGTGGGACAGGGTAACTATGGCTACACCTTC. Encoded protein: CASSVGQGNYGYTF.

This sequence joins TRBV25-1 and TRBJ1-1, with a tentative D call TRBD1 (5 bases). The germline V gene has CDR1 MGHDK and CDR2 SYGVNS. The ends were cut back, 8 bases at V and 4 bases at J, with 14 bases in the middle. This CDR3 contains 13 residues. CDR3 residues: CASRWGLATEAFF. In DNA form, the CDR3 reads TGTGCCAGCCGGTGGGGCCTGGCCACTGAAGCTTTCTTT.

This clone was observed a few times. Within the sample, other DNA sequences also encode this same CDR3. The V call is TRBV18, the J call TRBJ2-7; D not certain. Germline V gene sequence: CDR1 KGHSH, CDR2 LQKENI. The CDR3 extends over 14 amino acids. Trimming cost V 0 bases and J 0 bases, with 6 bases left between them. The CDR3 DNA is TGTGCCAGCTCACCACCGGAGAGCTCCTACGAGCAGTACTTC. As protein: CASSPPESSYEQYF.